Following are 5 T cell receptor beta chains from one sample sequenced in a study of identical twins. One entry per CDR3 protein results from TCRdb running MiXCR on the 5' RACE reads. The repertoire holds some 240,000 distinct CDR3 sequences, with 10% as singletons. Sequenced material: memory T cells sorted from blood. The receptors shown here come from a middle-aged man in good health.

This clonotype was counted many times. V gene TRBV20-1 combines with J gene TRBJ2-7; possible D gene TRBD2, 6 bases. V gave up 6 bases and J gave up 0 bases, with 15 bases separating them. Germline values: CDR1 DFQATT, CDR2 SNEGSKA (reference sequence). The CDR3 is made up of 14 amino acids. CDR3 DNA: TGCAGTGCCCTGCTGCTAGCGAGCTCCTACGAGCAGTACTTC. As protein: CSALLLASSYEQYF.

The rearrangement joins TRBV10-3 to TRBJ2-2; a possible D gene is TRBD2 (6 bases). The CDR3 consists of 14 residues. The V and J ends lost 6 bases and 4 bases respectively, with 12 bases between them. Per germline, CDR1 ENHRY and CDR2 SYGVKD. CDR3 bases: TGTGCCATCAGGGCTAGCGAAGTCACCGGGGAGCTGTTTTTT. The encoded protein is CAIRASEVTGELFF.

This chain links TRBV4-2 with TRBJ2-3; D remains unclear. This CDR3 has 13 residues. Germline V CDR1 and CDR2: LGHNA, YNFKEQ. V was trimmed by 3 bases and J by 4 bases, leaving 8 bases between them. The CDR3 is CASSHPTADTQYF. The CDR3 nucleotides read TGTGCCAGCAGCCACCCCACGGCAGATACGCAGTATTTT.

This chain connects TRBV5-1 to TRBJ2-1; D is possibly TRBD2 (7 bases). The CDR3 consists of 15 residues. Germline V gives CDR1 SGHRS, CDR2 YFSETQ. Deletions cut 0 bases from V and 4 bases from J, with 11 bases between. In DNA form, the CDR3 reads TGCGCCAGCAGCTTGGCCGGGGGGCGGTACAATGAGCAGTTCTTC. It is translated as CASSLAGGRYNEQFF.

This clonotype appeared many times. The J gene is TRBJ2-1, the V gene TRBV15, with 14 positions matching TRBD2. The CDR3 sequence is 19 residues long. V gave up 1 base and J gave up 5 bases; unmatched junction bases: 10. Germline CDR1 reads LNHNV; CDR2 reads YYDKDF (reference sequence). CDR3 sequence: CATSRGGTSGSRGDNEQFF. The CDR3 region has the DNA TGTGCCACCAGCAGAGGGGGGACTAGCGGGAGTCGGGGTGACAATGAGCAGTTCTTC.